This is a list of T cell receptor beta chains from one sample in a study of blood T cell repertoires in COVID-19. Assay: immunoSEQ multiplex PCR; the TCRdb copy retains only in-frame clones and omits some. Of about 250,000 clones detected, just under 85% appear once; the ten largest clones hold 5% to 8%. Sequenced material: peripheral blood. The receptor set was obtained from a woman in her sixties with active or convalescent COVID-19. CDR3s include the opening cysteine and the closing phenylalanine or tryptophan. Each record gives: clone size, D gene, J gene, V gene, CDR3 DNA, CDR3 protein. D genes are given only for firm matches. Some rows mark clone size as missing; the rest say once, few, many or name a class of expanded clone.

- - TRBJ2-1 TRBV30 TGTGCCTGGAGCACGGGACTTCTCTCCTACAATGAGCAGTTCTTC CAWSTGLLSYNEQFF
- - TRBJ1-3 TRBV5-6 TGTGCCAGCAGCTTGGCGGGAGGGGCCCCGCCTGGAAACACCATATATTTT CASSLAGGAPPGNTIYF
- TRBD1 TRBJ2-7 TRBV9 TGTGCCAGCAGCGCCTTGGACAGGGTCGAGCAGTACTTC CASSALDRVEQYF
- TRBD1 TRBJ1-2 TRBV5-4 TGTGCCAGCAGCCCTGACAGGGCCTATGGCTACACCTTC CASSPDRAYGYTF
few - TRBJ2-5 TRBV6-5 TGTGCCAGCAGTTTACAGGGACAAGAGACCCAGTACTTC CASSLQGQETQYF
- - TRBJ2-3 TRBV2 TGTGCCAGCAGGAGCGCTTATACGCAGTATTTT CASRSAYTQYF
- - TRBJ1-1 TRBV3-1/TRBV3-2 TGTGCCAGCAGCAGTGGACACTCGAACACTGAAGCTTTCTTT CASSSGHSNTEAFF
few - TRBJ1-1 TRBV19 TGTGCCAGCTACAGGGTAGGTGAGGTGAACACTGAAGCTTTCTTT CASYRVGEVNTEAFF
- - TRBJ2-1 TRBV29-1 TGCAGCGTTGGAGGTACGGTATACAATGAGCAGTTCTTC CSVGGTVYNEQFF
- TRBD1 TRBJ1-5 TRBV6-5 TGTGCCAGCAGTTACGGGACAGGCAATCAGCCCCAGCATTTT CASSYGTGNQPQHF
- - TRBJ2-7 TRBV12-2 TGTGCAAGTCGGTCGGGACTACGCTACGAGCAGTACTTC CASRSGLRYEQYF
- - TRBJ1-2 TRBV20-1 TGCAGTGCTACTGACACTAACTATGGCTACACCTTC CSATDTNYGYTF
- - TRBJ2-1 TRBV7-9 TGTGCCAGCAGCTTAGGGGCAGGGGTGGTGGTTGATGAGCAGTTCTTC CASSLGAGVVVDEQFF
- TRBD1 TRBJ2-1 TRBV28 TGTGCCAGCAGTTCCCGGACAGGGATAGTCAATGAGCAGTTCTTC CASSSRTGIVNEQFF
few TRBD1 TRBJ2-3 TRBV4-1 TGCGCCAGCAGCCACCCTCTAGAGGGGGCAATCGATACGCAGTATTTT CASSHPLEGAIDTQYF
once - TRBJ2-2 TRBV27 TGTGCCAGCAGTTTTAGGGCACTAGCGAACACCGGGGAGCTGTTTTTT CASSFRALANTGELFF
- TRBD2 TRBJ2-1 TRBV7-3 TGTGCCAGCAGATCTATAGCGGGAGGCGATGAGCAGTTCTTC CASRSIAGGDEQFF
- - TRBJ1-5 TRBV6-1 TGTGCCAGCAGTGAAGAGAGGGATCAGCCCCAGCATTTT CASSEERDQPQHF
few TRBD2 TRBJ2-1 TRBV7-6 TGTGCCAGCAGCTTAGGAGCGGGGTTTGGTAATGAGCAGTTCTTC CASSLGAGFGNEQFF
- TRBD1 TRBJ1-1 TRBV6-5 TGTGCCAGCAGGATGGGACAGGGGGTATCTTCGACTTTCTTT CASRMGQGVSSTFF
- - TRBJ1-3 TRBV7-3 TGTGCCAGCAGCTTAGGCCCCCCAGGGGTAGGGTCTGGAAACACCATATATTTT CASSLGPPGVGSGNTIYF
- - TRBJ2-1 TRBV7-9 TGTGCCAGCAGCGCCGGAGGGGCCTACAATGAGCAGTTCTTC CASSAGGAYNEQFF
- TRBD1 TRBJ1-2 TRBV6-5 TGTGCCAGCAGTTACTCCGGGACAGGGTTTACCTATGGCTACACCTTC CASSYSGTGFTYGYTF
- - TRBJ2-1 TRBV10-1 TGCGCCAGCAGTGAGTCTACTAGCTTCTGGGGGGAGCAGTTCTTC CASSESTSFWGEQFF
- - TRBJ1-1 TRBV4-1 TGCGCCAGCAGCCAAGAGCCCAGGGTTAACACTGAAGCTTTCTTT CASSQEPRVNTEAFF
- - TRBJ1-6 TRBV5-1 TGCGCCAGCAGCCCAACAGGGAATTCACCCCTCCACTTT CASSPTGNSPLHF
once TRBD1 TRBJ2-1 TRBV5-1 TGCGCCAGCAGCCCAGGACAGGGGACTTACAATGAGCAGTTCTTC CASSPGQGTYNEQFF
- - TRBJ2-5 TRBV12-3/TRBV12-4 TGTGCCAGCACTCTAGGTGGTCAAGAGACCCAGTACTTC CASTLGGQETQYF
- - TRBJ2-5 TRBV12-3/TRBV12-4 TGTGCCAGCAGTTTATTGCGGGAAGAGACCCAGTACTTC CASSLLREETQYF
- TRBD1 TRBJ1-2 TRBV6-5 TGTGCCAGCAGACGGGACAGTATTAACTATGGCTACACCTTC CASRRDSINYGYTF
- - TRBJ1-2 TRBV19 TGTGCCAGTAGTATACAGGGGATGAGTGGCTACACCTTC CASSIQGMSGYTF
- - TRBJ1-5 TRBV7-9 TGTGCCAGCAGCTTCGTAGGGGATCAGCCCCAGCATTTT CASSFVGDQPQHF
- - TRBJ2-3 TRBV5-1 TGCGCCAGCAGCTTGGCCGTTAGGGGCTCAGATACGCAGTATTTT CASSLAVRGSDTQYF
once TRBD1 TRBJ2-6 TRBV9 TGTGCCAGCAGCGCATCCCGGGACAGGGTGGCGGGGGCCAACGTCCTGACTTTC CASSASRDRVAGANVLTF
- TRBD1 TRBJ1-1 TRBV7-9 TGTGCCAGCAGCTTACGGGGTCGACAGGGGGCGTACGCTGAAGCTTTCTTT CASSLRGRQGAYAEAFF
- - TRBJ2-7 TRBV27 TGTGCCAGCAGTTTTATTTGGGGCGCCGAGCAGTACTTC CASSFIWGAEQYF
- - TRBJ1-5 TRBV19 TGTGCCAGTAGCTCTCGGGGTAGCAATCAGCCCCAGCATTTT CASSSRGSNQPQHF
- - TRBJ2-5 TRBV6-5 TGTGCCAGCGGACAACAGGGCCCAGAGACCCAGTACTTC CASGQQGPETQYF
- - TRBJ1-2 TRBV5-1 TGCGCCAGCAGCCCAGCAAACGCCCAGGTTTATGGCTACACCTTC CASSPANAQVYGYTF
- - TRBJ2-5 TRBV3-1/TRBV3-2 TGTGCCAGCAGCCTTTCCCGAGAGACCCAGTACTTC CASSLSRETQYF
once TRBD2 TRBJ2-1 TRBV19 TGTGCCAGTAGTAAGCGGGGGGCCTACAATGAGCAGTTCTTC CASSKRGAYNEQFF
- TRBD2 TRBJ2-3 TRBV11-2 TGTGCCAGCGGCCTACTAGCGGCTAGCACAGATACGCAGTATTTT CASGLLAASTDTQYF
- - TRBJ2-3 TRBV14 TGTGCCAGCAGCCAATCCCTTAGCACAGATACGCAGTATTTT CASSQSLSTDTQYF
- - TRBJ1-1 TRBV9 TGTGCCAGCAGCTTACGGGACACCGGGAACACTGAAGCTTTCTTT CASSLRDTGNTEAFF
- - TRBJ1-2 TRBV19 TGTGCCAGTGGCCTATCAGGGGACGACTATGGCTACACCTTC CASGLSGDDYGYTF
- - TRBJ1-3 TRBV11-2 TGTGCCAGCAGCTCCCGAGTCGCGGGGGCGTTAACTGGAAACACCATATATTTT CASSSRVAGALTGNTIYF
- TRBD1 TRBJ2-3 TRBV11-1 TGTGCCAGCAGCGCGGACAGGGTTAGCACAGATACGCAGTATTTT CASSADRVSTDTQYF
- TRBD1 TRBJ2-2 TRBV29-1 TGCAGCGTTGGCCAGGGGGCCGGGGAGCTGTTTTTT CSVGQGAGELFF
- - TRBJ2-7 TRBV5-1 TGCGCCAGCAGCTTGGAGGCTAGCGATTACTACGAGCAGTACTTC CASSLEASDYYEQYF
few - TRBJ1-1 TRBV7-9 TGTGCCAGCAGCTCCTGGGCGGAGGTGGAAGCTTTCTTT CASSSWAEVEAFF